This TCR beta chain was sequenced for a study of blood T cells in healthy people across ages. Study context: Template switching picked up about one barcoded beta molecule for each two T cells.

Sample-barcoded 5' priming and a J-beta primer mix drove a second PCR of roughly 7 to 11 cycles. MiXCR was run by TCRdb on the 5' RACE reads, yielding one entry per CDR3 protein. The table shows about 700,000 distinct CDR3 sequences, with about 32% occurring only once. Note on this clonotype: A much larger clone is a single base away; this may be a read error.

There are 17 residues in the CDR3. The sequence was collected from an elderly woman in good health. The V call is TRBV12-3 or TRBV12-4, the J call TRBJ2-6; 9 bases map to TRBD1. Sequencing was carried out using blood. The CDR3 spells CACRRGTPGQGTNVLTF. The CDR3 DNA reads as TGTGCCTGCAGACGAGGGACTCCGGGACAGGGAACCAACGTCCTGACTTTC.